This T cell receptor beta chain was found in a study of T cell clonotyping in hematopoietic cell transplantation. General study points: At the given depth, recipient repertoires were over 95% de novo clonotypes. Pathologically expanded recipient clonotypes increased progressively from day 30 to day 180 as diversity fell.

Described time point: recipient sample about 28 days before transplant, after cytoreduction. Sequencing was performed with immunoSEQ multiplex PCR; in TCRdb, only in-frame clones are kept and a portion is missing. The table shows about 18,000 clones, with roughly 82% occurring only once. This clone was seen a handful of times. Its antigen is not identified. The CDR3 runs to 12 residues. V gave up 2 bases and J gave up 4 bases, with 8 bases separating them. Germline V gene lookup returns CDR1 SQVTM and CDR2 ANQGSEA. The sequencing used peripheral blood mononuclear cells, collected before stem cell transplant. This TCR was sampled from a man over 45 with acute myeloid leukemia. Some clones in this sample may be carry-over from other donors' samples. This chain connects TRBV29-1 to TRBJ1-2; TRBD1 is a possible D gene (5 bases). In nucleotides, the CDR3 is TGCAGCGTTGAATGGGGGGGCTATGGCTACACCTTC. The encoded protein is CSVEWGGYGYTF.